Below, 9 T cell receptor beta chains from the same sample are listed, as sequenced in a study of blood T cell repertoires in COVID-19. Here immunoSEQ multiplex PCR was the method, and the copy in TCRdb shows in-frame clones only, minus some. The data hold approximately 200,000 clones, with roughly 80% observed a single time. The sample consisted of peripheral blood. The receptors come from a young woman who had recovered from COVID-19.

CDR3 sequence (DNA): TGTGCCAGCAGTTACTCAGGACTCCGCGGGGGAAACACCATATATTTT. Translation: CASSYSGLRGGNTIYF. The genes are TRBV6-2 or TRBV6-3 and TRBJ1-3; D gene ambiguous. Trimming stripped 0 bases from V and 4 bases from J, with 13 bases between. Looked up from germline, CDR1 is MNHEY and CDR2 is SVGEGT. The CDR3 has 16 residues.

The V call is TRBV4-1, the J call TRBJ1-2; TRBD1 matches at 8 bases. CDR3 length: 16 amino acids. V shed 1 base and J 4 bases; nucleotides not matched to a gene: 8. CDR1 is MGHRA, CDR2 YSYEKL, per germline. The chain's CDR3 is CASSQGQPGQAYGYTF. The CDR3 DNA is TGCGCCAGCAGCCAAGGGCAACCGGGACAGGCCTATGGCTACACCTTC.

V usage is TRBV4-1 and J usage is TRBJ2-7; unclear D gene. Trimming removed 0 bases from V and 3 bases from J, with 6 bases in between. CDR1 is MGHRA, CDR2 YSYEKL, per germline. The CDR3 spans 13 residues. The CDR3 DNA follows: TGCGCCAGCAGCCAAGATAGAGGCTACGAGCAGTACTTC. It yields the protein CASSQDRGYEQYF.

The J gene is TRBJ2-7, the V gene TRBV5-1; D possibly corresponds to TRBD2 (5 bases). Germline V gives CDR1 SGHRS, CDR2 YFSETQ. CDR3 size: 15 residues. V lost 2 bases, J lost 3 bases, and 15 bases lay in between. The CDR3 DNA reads TGCGCCAGCAGCTTTAAGAAGGAGCGGAGCTACGAGCAGTACTTC. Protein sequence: CASSFKKERSYEQYF. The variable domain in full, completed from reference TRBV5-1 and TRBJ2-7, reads KAGVTQTPRYLIKTRGQQVTLSCSPISGHRSVSWYQQTPGQGLQFLFEYFSETQRNKGNFPGRFSGRQFSNSRSEMNVSTLELGDSALYLCASSFKKERSYEQYFGPGTRLTVT.

The CDR3 region has the DNA TGTGCCAGCAGCTTAGGGCTAGCGGGATATAATGAGCAGTTCTTC. Translation: CASSLGLAGYNEQFF. The V gene is TRBV7-2, the J gene TRBJ2-1, with 9 nucleotides matching TRBD2. With V trimmed by 1 base and J by 7 bases, 5 bases remained unmatched. Looked up from germline, CDR1 is SGHTA and CDR2 is FQGNSA. The CDR3 runs to 15 residues.

DNA for the CDR3: TGTGCCAGCAGCCTCTACAGTGAAAAACTGTTTTTT. This codes for CASSLYSEKLFF. V is TRBV2 and J is TRBJ1-4; no definite D call. V lost 6 bases and J lost 7, with 9 bases in between. The CDR3 has 12 residues. CDR1 is SNHLY, CDR2 FYNNEI, per germline.

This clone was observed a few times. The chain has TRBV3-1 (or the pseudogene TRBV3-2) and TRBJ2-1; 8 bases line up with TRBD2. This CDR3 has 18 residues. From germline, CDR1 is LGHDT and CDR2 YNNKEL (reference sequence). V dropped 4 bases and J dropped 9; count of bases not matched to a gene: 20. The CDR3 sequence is CASSPIWISGSSVPEQFF. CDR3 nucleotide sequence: TGTGCCAGCAGCCCCATTTGGATCAGCGGGAGTTCTGTCCCTGAGCAGTTCTTC.

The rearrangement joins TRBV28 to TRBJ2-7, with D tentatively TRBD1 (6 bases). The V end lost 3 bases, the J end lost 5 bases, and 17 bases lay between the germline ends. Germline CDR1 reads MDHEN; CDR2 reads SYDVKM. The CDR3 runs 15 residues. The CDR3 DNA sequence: TGTGCCAGCAGTTTCCTGAGACAGGACGCCCACGAGCAGTACTTC. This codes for CASSFLRQDAHEQYF.

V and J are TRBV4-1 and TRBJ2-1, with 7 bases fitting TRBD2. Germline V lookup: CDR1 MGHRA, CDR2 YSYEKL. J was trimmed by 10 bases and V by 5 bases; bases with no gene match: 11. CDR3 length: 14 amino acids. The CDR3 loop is CASSGPLAAMEQFF. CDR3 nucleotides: TGCGCCAGCAGCGGACCGCTAGCGGCCATGGAGCAGTTCTTC.